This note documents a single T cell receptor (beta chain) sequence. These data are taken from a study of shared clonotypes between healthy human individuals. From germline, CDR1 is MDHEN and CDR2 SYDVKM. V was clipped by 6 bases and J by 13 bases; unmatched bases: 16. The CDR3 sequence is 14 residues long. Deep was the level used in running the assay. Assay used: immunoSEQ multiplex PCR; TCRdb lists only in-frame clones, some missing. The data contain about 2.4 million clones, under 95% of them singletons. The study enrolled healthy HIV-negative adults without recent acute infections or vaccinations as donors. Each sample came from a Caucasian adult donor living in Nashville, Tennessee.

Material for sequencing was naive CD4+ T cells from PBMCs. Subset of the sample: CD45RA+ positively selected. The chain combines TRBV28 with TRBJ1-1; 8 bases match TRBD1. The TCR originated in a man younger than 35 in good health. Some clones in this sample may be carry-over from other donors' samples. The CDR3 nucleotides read TGTGCCAGCAGCCCAGGGGGCCAGAAGGCCAACGGTTTCTTT. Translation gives CASSPGGQKANGFF.